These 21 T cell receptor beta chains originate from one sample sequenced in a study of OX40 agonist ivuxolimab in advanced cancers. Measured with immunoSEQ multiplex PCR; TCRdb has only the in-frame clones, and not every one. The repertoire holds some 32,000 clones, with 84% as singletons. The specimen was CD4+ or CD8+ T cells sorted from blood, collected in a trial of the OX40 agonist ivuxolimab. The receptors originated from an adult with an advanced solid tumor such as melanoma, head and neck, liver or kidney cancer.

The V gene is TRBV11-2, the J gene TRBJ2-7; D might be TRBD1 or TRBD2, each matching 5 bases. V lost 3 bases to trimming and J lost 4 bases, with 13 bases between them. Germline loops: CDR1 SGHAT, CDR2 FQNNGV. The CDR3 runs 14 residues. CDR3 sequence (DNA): TGTGCCAGCAGCTTCGGGGCCATTCCGTACGAGCAGTACTTC. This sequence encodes CASSFGAIPYEQYF.

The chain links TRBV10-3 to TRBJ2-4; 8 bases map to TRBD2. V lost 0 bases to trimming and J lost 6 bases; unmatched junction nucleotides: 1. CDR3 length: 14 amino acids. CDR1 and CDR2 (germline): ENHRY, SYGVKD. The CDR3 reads CAISESTSGNIQYF. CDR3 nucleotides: TGTGCCATCAGTGAGTCTACTAGCGGAAACATTCAGTACTTC.

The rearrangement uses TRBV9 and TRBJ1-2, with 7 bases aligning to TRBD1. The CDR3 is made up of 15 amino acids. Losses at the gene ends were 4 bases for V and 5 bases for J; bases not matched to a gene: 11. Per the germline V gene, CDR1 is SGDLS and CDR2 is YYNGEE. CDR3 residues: CASSLGRGREYGYTF. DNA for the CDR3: TGTGCCAGCAGCCTGGGAAGGGGGCGAGAATATGGCTACACCTTC.

CDR3 loop: CSVLTGTAYGYTF. Here the CDR3 DNA reads TGCAGCGTACTGACCGGGACGGCCTATGGCTACACCTTC. The V and J genes are TRBV29-1 and TRBJ1-2; possibly TRBD1 for D (5 bases). Trimming stripped 6 bases from V and 4 bases from J, with 15 bases between. This CDR3 spans 13 amino acids. CDR1 and CDR2 from the germline V gene are SQVTM and ANQGSEA.

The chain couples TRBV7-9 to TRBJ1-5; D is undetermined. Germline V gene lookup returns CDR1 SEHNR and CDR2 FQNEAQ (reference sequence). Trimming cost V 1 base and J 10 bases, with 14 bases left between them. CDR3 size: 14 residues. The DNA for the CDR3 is TGTGCCAGCAGCTTAGTTGGCCAGAAAAGTCCCCAGCATTTT. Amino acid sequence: CASSLVGQKSPQHF.

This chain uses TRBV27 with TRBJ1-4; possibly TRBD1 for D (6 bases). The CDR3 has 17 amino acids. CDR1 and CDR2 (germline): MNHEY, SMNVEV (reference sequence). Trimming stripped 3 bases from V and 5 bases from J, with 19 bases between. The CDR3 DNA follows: TGTGCCAGCAGTTTCCTCGCTCAACAGGGAAAGAATGAAAAACTGTTTTTT. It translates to CASSFLAQQGKNEKLFF.

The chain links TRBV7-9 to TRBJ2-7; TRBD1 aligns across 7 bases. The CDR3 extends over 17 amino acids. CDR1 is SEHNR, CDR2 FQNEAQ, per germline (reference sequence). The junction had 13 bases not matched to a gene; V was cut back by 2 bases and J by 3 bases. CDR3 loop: CASSLISGDSLGYEQYF. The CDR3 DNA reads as TGTGCCAGCAGCTTAATATCCGGGGACAGCCTGGGCTACGAGCAGTACTTC.

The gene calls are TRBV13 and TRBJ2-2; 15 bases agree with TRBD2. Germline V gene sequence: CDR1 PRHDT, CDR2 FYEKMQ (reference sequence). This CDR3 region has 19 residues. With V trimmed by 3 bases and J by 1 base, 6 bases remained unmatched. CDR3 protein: CASSFSPGLAGGNTGELFF. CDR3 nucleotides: TGTGCCAGCAGCTTCTCGCCGGGACTAGCGGGAGGGAACACCGGGGAGCTGTTTTTT. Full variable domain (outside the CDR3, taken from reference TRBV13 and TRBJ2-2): AAGVIQSPRHLIKEKRETATLKCYPIPRHDTVYWYQQGPGQDPQFLISFYEKMQSDKGSIPDRFSAQQFSDYHSELNMSSLELGDSALYFCASSFSPGLAGGNTGELFFGEGSRLTVL.

The CDR3: CASSILDRYGYTF. The DNA for the CDR3 is TGTGCCAGTAGTATTCTGGATCGCTATGGCTACACCTTC. The chain uses TRBV19 and TRBJ1-2, with D unresolved. Germline CDR1 is LNHDA and CDR2 is SQIVND (reference sequence). The germline V and J ends were trimmed by 3 bases and 4 bases, with 9 bases remaining between them. CDR3 length equals 13 residues.

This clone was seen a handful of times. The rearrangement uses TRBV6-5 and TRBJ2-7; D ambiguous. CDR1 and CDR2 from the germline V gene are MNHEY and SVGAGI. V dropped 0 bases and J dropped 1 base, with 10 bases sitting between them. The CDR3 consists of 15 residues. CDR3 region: CASSYSNPGSYEQYF. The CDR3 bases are TGTGCCAGCAGTTACTCGAACCCCGGGTCCTACGAGCAGTACTTC.

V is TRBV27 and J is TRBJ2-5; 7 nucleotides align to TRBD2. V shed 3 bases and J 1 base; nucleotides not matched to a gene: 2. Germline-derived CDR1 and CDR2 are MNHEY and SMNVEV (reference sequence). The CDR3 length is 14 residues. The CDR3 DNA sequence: TGTGCCAGCAGTTTTAGCGGGTCCCAAGAGACCCAGTACTTC. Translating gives CASSFSGSQETQYF.

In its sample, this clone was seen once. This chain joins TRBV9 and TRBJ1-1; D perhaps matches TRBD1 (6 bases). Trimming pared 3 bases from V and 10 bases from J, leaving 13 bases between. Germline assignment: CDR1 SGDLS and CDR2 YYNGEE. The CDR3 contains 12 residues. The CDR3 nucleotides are TGTGCCAGCAGCGCCCAGGGGCCCGGAGCTTTCTTT. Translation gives CASSAQGPGAFF.

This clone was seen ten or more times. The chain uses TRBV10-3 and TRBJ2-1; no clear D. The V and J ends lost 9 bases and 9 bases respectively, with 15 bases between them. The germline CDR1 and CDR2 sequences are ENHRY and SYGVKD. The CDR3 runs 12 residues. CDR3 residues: CAITPGGLEQFF. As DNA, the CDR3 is TGTGCCATTACCCCGGGCGGCCTTGAGCAGTTCTTC.

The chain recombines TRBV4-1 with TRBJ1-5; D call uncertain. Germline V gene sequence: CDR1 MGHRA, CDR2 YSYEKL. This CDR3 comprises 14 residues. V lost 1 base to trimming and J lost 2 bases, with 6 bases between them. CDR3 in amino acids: CASSQVWGNQPQHF. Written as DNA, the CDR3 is TGCGCCAGCAGCCAAGTGTGGGGCAATCAGCCCCAGCATTTT.

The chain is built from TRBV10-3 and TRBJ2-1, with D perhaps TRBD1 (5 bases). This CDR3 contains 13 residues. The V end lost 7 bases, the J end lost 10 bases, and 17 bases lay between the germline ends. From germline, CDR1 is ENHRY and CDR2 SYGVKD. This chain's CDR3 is CAITGAPLGEQFF. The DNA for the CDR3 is TGTGCCATCACTGGGGCGCCCCTGGGGGAGCAGTTCTTC.

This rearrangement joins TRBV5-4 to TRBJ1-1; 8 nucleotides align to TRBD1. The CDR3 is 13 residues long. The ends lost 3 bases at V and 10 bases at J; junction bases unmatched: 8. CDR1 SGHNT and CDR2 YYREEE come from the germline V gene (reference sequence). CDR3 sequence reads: CASSSGTGRGAFF. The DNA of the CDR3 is TGTGCCAGCAGCTCTGGGACAGGCCGGGGAGCTTTCTTT.

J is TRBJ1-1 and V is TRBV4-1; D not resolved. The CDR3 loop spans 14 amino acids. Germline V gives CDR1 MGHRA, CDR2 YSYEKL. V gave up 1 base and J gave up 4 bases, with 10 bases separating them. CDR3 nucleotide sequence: TGCGCCAGCAGCCAAGTACGGGAGATCACTGAAGCTTTCTTT. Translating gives CASSQVREITEAFF.

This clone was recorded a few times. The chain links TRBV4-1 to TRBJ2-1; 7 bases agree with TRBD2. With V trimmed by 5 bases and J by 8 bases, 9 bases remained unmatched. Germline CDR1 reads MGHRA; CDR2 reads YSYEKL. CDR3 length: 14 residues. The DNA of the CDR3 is TGCGCCAGCAGCGGCGGGAGTCTACCAGATGAGCAGTTCTTC. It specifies CASSGGSLPDEQFF.

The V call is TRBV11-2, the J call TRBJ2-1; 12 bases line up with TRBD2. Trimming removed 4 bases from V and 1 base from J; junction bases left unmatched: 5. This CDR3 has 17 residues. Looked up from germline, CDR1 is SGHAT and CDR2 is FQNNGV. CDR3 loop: CASSSAGTSGSYNEQFF. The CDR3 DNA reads TGTGCCAGCAGCTCTGCCGGGACTAGCGGGTCCTACAATGAGCAGTTCTTC.

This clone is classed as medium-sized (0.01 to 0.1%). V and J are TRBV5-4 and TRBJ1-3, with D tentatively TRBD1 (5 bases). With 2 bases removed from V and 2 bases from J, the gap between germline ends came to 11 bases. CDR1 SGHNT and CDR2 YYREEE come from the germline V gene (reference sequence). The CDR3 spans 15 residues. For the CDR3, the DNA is TGTGCCAGCAGCTTAGGTGCGGGGGCTGGAAACACCATATATTTT. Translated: CASSLGAGAGNTIYF.

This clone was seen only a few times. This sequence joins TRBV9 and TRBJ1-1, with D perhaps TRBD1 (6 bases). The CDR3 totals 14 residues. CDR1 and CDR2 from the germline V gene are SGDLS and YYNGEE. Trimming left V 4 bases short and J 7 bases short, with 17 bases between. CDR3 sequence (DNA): TGTGCCAGCAGCCCCCGATTAGGGGGTTATGAAGCTTTCTTT. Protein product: CASSPRLGGYEAFF.